Listed here are 31 T cell receptor beta chains from one sample, sequenced in a study of cytomegalovirus exposure and HLA in healthy donors listed by TCRdb under 2017. The receptor library was made with the immunoSEQ multiplex PCR assay. For the multiplex PCR, a mixture combining 60 forward primers for TCR Vbeta segments and 13 reverse primers for TCR Jbeta segments was used. TCRdb re-hosts the immuneACCESS table, in-frame sequences only. Its copies lack some clones; in the studies checked, an unresolved V gene accounts for under half of them, and the cause for the rest is not known. The sample table shows some 200,000 clones, and under 85% are seen once. About 1.7% of the sample goes to the ten largest clones. Sequencing used PBMCs. Receptors were obtained from a man aged 50 to 59 in good health and CMV-seronegative.

The genes are TRBV19 and TRBJ2-2; D possibly corresponds to TRBD1 (6 bases). The CDR3 extends over 14 amino acids. The V and J ends lost 6 bases and 6 bases respectively, with 14 bases between them. Germline V gene data show CDR1 as LNHDA and CDR2 as SQIVND (reference sequence). The CDR3 region is CASSQTGPSGELFF. The CDR3 nucleotides are TGTGCCAGTAGCCAGACAGGACCGTCCGGGGAGCTGTTTTTT.

This clone is medium-sized. This rearrangement joins TRBV6-1 to TRBJ1-5; D not resolved. The germline V gene encodes CDR1 MNHNS and CDR2 SASEGT. The CDR3 covers 13 residues. Deletions cut 2 bases from V and 10 bases from J, with 12 bases between. This CDR3 reads CASSESGHTPQHF. The CDR3, as DNA: TGTGCCAGCAGTGAATCTGGTCATACACCCCAGCATTTT.

V is TRBV9 and J is TRBJ1-4; 12 nucleotides align to TRBD1. CDR3 length: 20 residues. Germline CDR1 and CDR2: SGDLS and YYNGEE. The V segment lost 3 bases and the J segment 0 bases; nucleotides outside the gene matches: 12. The CDR3 DNA is TGTGCCAGCAGCGACGCCCGGGACAGGGGGCCCCCCGCAACTAATGAAAAACTGTTTTTT. It is translated as CASSDARDRGPPATNEKLFF.

CDR3 in amino acids: CASSLGGSGNTIYF. The CDR3 bases are TGTGCCAGCAGTCTAGGGGGATCTGGAAACACCATATATTTT. The V call is TRBV6-5, the J call TRBJ1-3; tentative D call: TRBD1 (6 bases). Germline values: CDR1 MNHEY, CDR2 SVGAGI. Trimming pared 5 bases from V and 1 base from J, leaving 9 bases between. The CDR3 loop spans 14 amino acids.

In its sample, this clone was seen a few times. The chain employs TRBV2 and TRBJ2-7; D might be TRBD1 (5 bases). This CDR3 contains 11 residues. Germline lookup yields CDR1 SNHLY and CDR2 FYNNEI. V lost 4 bases to trimming and J lost 6 bases, with 7 bases between them. DNA of the CDR3: TGTGCCAGCAGTGGGGGCGGCGAGCAGTACTTC. Amino acid sequence: CASSGGGEQYF.

The DNA for the CDR3 is TGTGCCAGCAGCTCCCGAGGTTCTTTCTGTCAGTTCTTC. It specifies CASSSRGSFCQFF. The rearrangement joins TRBV21-1 to TRBJ2-1; the D call TRBD2 from the table was never checked on the DNA. TRBV21-1 is given as a pseudogene. This CDR3 is 13 amino acids long.

The gene calls are TRBV28 and TRBJ1-2, with 8 bases aligning to TRBD1. The J segment lost 2 bases and the V segment lost 3 bases, leaving 8 bases of the junction unmatched. Germline CDR1 and CDR2: MDHEN and SYDVKM. This CDR3 is built from 16 residues. The CDR3 sequence: CASSFSGTGGNYGYTF. In DNA, the CDR3 is TGTGCCAGCAGTTTTTCCGGGACAGGAGGGAACTATGGCTACACCTTC.

The genes are TRBV5-6 and TRBJ2-5, with a tentative D call TRBD1 (5 bases). This CDR3 spans 14 amino acids. Looked up from germline, CDR1 is SGHDT and CDR2 is YYEEEE. Trimming took 0 bases from V and 2 from J, leaving 8 bases between them. The CDR3, as DNA: TGTGCCAGCAGCTTGGGACAGCCTCAAGAGACCCAGTACTTC. It encodes CASSLGQPQETQYF.

The count of this clone is one. This chain joins TRBV5-6 and TRBJ2-7, with D possibly being TRBD1 (6 bases). V lost 1 base to trimming and J lost 0 bases, with 14 bases between them. The CDR3 extends over 16 amino acids. The germline CDR1 and CDR2 sequences are SGHDT and YYEEEE. CDR3 sequence: CASSLFGQKNSYEQYF. The CDR3 coding sequence is TGTGCCAGCAGCTTGTTCGGACAGAAGAACTCCTACGAGCAGTACTTC.

The J gene is TRBJ2-1, the V gene TRBV27; D possibly corresponds to TRBD1 (5 bases). The CDR3 runs 15 residues. Germline CDR1 MNHEY, CDR2 SMNVEV (reference sequence). V was trimmed by 2 bases and J by 8 bases, leaving 16 bases between them. CDR3 bases: TGTGCCAGCAGTTTAGACAGTGGTTATCGGGATGAGCAGTTCTTC. Residues: CASSLDSGYRDEQFF.

This clone showed up just a few times. This sequence joins TRBV6-1 and TRBJ2-7; D is perhaps TRBD1 (6 bases). The V gene lost 8 bases and the J gene lost 2 bases, with 13 bases spanning the gap. Germline CDR1 reads MNHNS; CDR2 reads SASEGT. The CDR3 covers 13 residues. Here the CDR3 reads CASERQATYEQYF. CDR3 DNA sequence: TGTGCCAGCGAGAGACAGGCAACCTACGAGCAGTACTTC.

The rearrangement joins TRBV4-1 to TRBJ2-2; D is unclear. CDR1 is MGHRA and CDR2 is YSYEKL in the germline V gene. Trimming shortened V by 6 bases and J by 3 bases, and 17 bases separated the two germline ends. CDR3 length equals 16 residues. CDR3: CASRLSVRTDTGELFF. The CDR3 nucleotides are TGCGCCAGCAGACTGAGCGTCCGAACTGACACCGGGGAGCTGTTTTTT.

This clone has just one count. This sequence joins TRBV4-1 and TRBJ2-5; D call uncertain. The CDR3 has 11 residues. CDR1 and CDR2 from the germline V gene are MGHRA and YSYEKL. V was clipped by 0 bases and J by 7 bases, with 3 bases between them. The CDR3 loop is CASSQDRTQYF. DNA of the CDR3: TGCGCCAGCAGCCAAGACCGGACCCAGTACTTC.

This chain connects TRBV5-5 to TRBJ2-7; 7 bases are shared with TRBD1. The length of the CDR3 is 17 residues. Trimming cost V 4 bases and J 2 bases; bases outside gene matches: 15. CDR1 and CDR2 from the germline V gene are SGHKS and YYEKEE (reference sequence). The CDR3 reads CASSDGTAIRGPYEQYF. The CDR3 bases are TGTGCCAGCAGCGATGGGACAGCTATACGGGGACCCTACGAGCAGTACTTC.

The chain carries TRBV9 and TRBJ2-1; 11 nucleotides align to TRBD2. The CDR3 totals 15 residues. With V trimmed by 0 bases and J by 5 bases, 1 base remained unmatched. From germline, CDR1 is SGDLS and CDR2 YYNGEE. The CDR3 sequence is CASSVELAGDNEQFF. The CDR3 coding sequence is TGTGCCAGCAGCGTAGAACTAGCGGGAGACAATGAGCAGTTCTTC.

This clone was counted between two and nine times. The chain has TRBV5-1 and TRBJ2-7; 7 nucleotides align to TRBD1. This CDR3 contains 15 residues. Germline lookup yields CDR1 SGHRS and CDR2 YFSETQ. The J segment lost 3 bases and the V segment lost 5 bases, leaving 11 bases of the junction unmatched. The CDR3 DNA reads as TGCGCCAGCAGTCTCACTCCGGGACAGAACTACGAGCAGTACTTC. It is translated as CASSLTPGQNYEQYF. The full variable domain, rest sourced from reference TRBV5-1 and TRBJ2-7, is KAGVTQTPRYLIKTRGQQVTLSCSPISGHRSVSWYQQTPGQGLQFLFEYFSETQRNKGNFPGRFSGRQFSNSRSEMNVSTLELGDSALYLCASSLTPGQNYEQYFGPGTRLTVT.

This clone was detected once. This sequence joins TRBV5-1 and TRBJ2-5; perhaps TRBD2 as D (6 bases). V was shortened by 0 bases and J by 1 base, with 13 bases between the two germline ends. The CDR3 sequence is 16 residues long. Germline V gives CDR1 SGHRS, CDR2 YFSETQ. As DNA, the CDR3 is TGCGCCAGCAGCTTGGAGATAGCGGCCCTCCAAGAGACCCAGTACTTC. Translation gives CASSLEIAALQETQYF.

This chain links TRBV2 with TRBJ2-1; 10 bases are a match to TRBD2. Germline V gene lookup returns CDR1 SNHLY and CDR2 FYNNEI. This CDR3 region has 12 residues. J gave up 8 bases and V 7 bases, and 2 bases lay outside the gene matches. This CDR3 is CASKGLAHEQFF. CDR3 coding DNA: TGTGCCAGCAAGGGACTAGCGCATGAGCAGTTCTTC. Based on the CDR3 plus reference TRBV2 and TRBJ2-1, the full variable domain is EPEVTQTPSHQVTQMGQEVILRCVPISNHLYFYWYRQILGQKVEFLVSFYNNEISEKSEIFDDQFSVERPDGSNFTLKIRSTKLEDSAMYFCASKGLAHEQFFGPGTRLTVL.

V and J are TRBV6-5 and TRBJ1-4, with TRBD1 matching over 7 bases. Trimming cost V 6 bases and J 5 bases; bases outside gene matches: 9. Looked up from germline, CDR1 is MNHEY and CDR2 is SVGAGI. The CDR3 loop spans 15 amino acids. The DNA of the CDR3 is TGTGCCAGCAGACAGGGGATAAAGCCAAATGAAAAACTGTTTTTT. Translating gives CASRQGIKPNEKLFF.

The chain joins TRBV10-3 to TRBJ2-2; TRBD1 is a possible D gene (5 bases). Trimming pared 0 bases from V and 4 bases from J, leaving 12 bases between. CDR3 length: 16 residues. Looked up from germline, CDR1 is ENHRY and CDR2 is SYGVKD. Here the CDR3 DNA reads TGTGCCATCAGTGAGTCTAAGGGGCGCGGCACCGGGGAGCTGTTTTTT. Translated: CAISESKGRGTGELFF.

The chain recombines TRBV4-1 with TRBJ1-2, with 7 bases matching TRBD1. Germline-derived CDR1 and CDR2 are MGHRA and YSYEKL. This CDR3 has 14 residues. The ends lost 4 bases at V and 8 bases at J; junction bases unmatched: 10. The CDR3 DNA follows: TGCGCCAGCAGCCGAGAGGGGGCAACTCAGGGCTACACCTTC. Translation gives CASSREGATQGYTF.

The chain joins TRBV2 to TRBJ2-1, with 7 bases matching TRBD2. The CDR3 length is 14 residues. CDR1 SNHLY and CDR2 FYNNEI come from the germline V gene. The ends lost 8 bases at V and 4 bases at J; junction bases unmatched: 8. CDR3: CASAAGEVYNEQFF. The DNA for the CDR3 is TGTGCCAGCGCGGCGGGGGAGGTATACAATGAGCAGTTCTTC.

This clone qualifies as medium-sized. This sequence joins TRBV7-9 and TRBJ1-4; weak D call: TRBD1 (6 bases). CDR3 length: 14 amino acids. Germline V gene lookup returns CDR1 SEHNR and CDR2 FQNEAQ (reference sequence). V was pared by 5 bases and J by 7 bases, with 14 bases between. The CDR3 nucleotides are TGTGCCAGCAGCATGGGACAAGCGAGTGAAAAACTGTTTTTT. Translation gives CASSMGQASEKLFF.

CDR3 in DNA: TGTGCCAGCCGAGCTAGCGGGAGTTTGAATGAGCAGTTCTTC. This sequence encodes CASRASGSLNEQFF. The genes are TRBV19 and TRBJ2-1; 10 nucleotides match TRBD2. Germline V gene sequence: CDR1 LNHDA, CDR2 SQIVND (reference sequence). The CDR3 length is 14 residues. Trimming removed 9 bases from V and 7 bases from J; junction bases left unmatched: 9.

This sequence joins TRBV9 and TRBJ2-1; 9 nucleotides line up with TRBD2. Germline assignment: CDR1 SGDLS and CDR2 YYNGEE. V lost 4 bases, J lost 4 bases, and 6 bases stayed unmatched. CDR3 length equals 15 residues. The CDR3 nucleotides are TGTGCCAGCAGCCCTAGCGGGATTATATACAATGAGCAGTTCTTC. This sequence encodes CASSPSGIIYNEQFF.

The rearrangement uses TRBV28 and TRBJ2-7; D not certain. Germline V CDR1 and CDR2: MDHEN, SYDVKM. CDR3 size: 11 residues. V was trimmed by 4 bases and J by 4 bases, leaving 5 bases between them. For the CDR3, the DNA is TGTGCCAGCAGTTCCATTTACGAGCAGTACTTC. This gives the protein CASSSIYEQYF.

The rearrangement joins TRBV5-1 to TRBJ2-3, with 8 bases fitting TRBD1. V gave up 4 bases and J gave up 4 bases; unmatched junction bases: 5. Looked up from germline, CDR1 is SGHRS and CDR2 is YFSETQ. The CDR3 sequence is 14 residues long. Here the CDR3 DNA reads TGCGCCAGCAGCCTGATGACAGGGGCAGATACGCAGTATTTT. Its translation is CASSLMTGADTQYF. The full variable domain, with the rest looked up from reference TRBV5-1 and TRBJ2-3, is KAGVTQTPRYLIKTRGQQVTLSCSPISGHRSVSWYQQTPGQGLQFLFEYFSETQRNKGNFPGRFSGRQFSNSRSEMNVSTLELGDSALYLCASSLMTGADTQYFGPGTRLTVL.

This clone was observed a few times. J is TRBJ2-1 and V is TRBV4-1; D is uncertain. The length of the CDR3 is 18 residues. Germline values: CDR1 MGHRA, CDR2 YSYEKL. The V gene lost 1 base and the J gene lost 4 bases, with 20 bases spanning the gap. The CDR3 region is CASSQVPLGQSQYNEQFF. The CDR3 bases are TGCGCCAGCAGCCAAGTCCCCCTGGGCCAGTCCCAATACAATGAGCAGTTCTTC.

The chain has TRBV6-1 and TRBJ1-1; TRBD1 is a possible D gene (5 bases). CDR3 size: 14 residues. The germline V gene has CDR1 MNHNS and CDR2 SASEGT. Trimming stripped 6 bases from V and 8 bases from J, with 19 bases between. The CDR3 region has the DNA TGTGCCAGCAGGCCATCAGGGATAGCGGAGGAAGCTTTCTTT. The encoded protein is CASRPSGIAEEAFF.

The chain employs TRBV6-4 and TRBJ2-1; 9 nucleotides match TRBD2. This CDR3 has 15 residues. Per germline, CDR1 MRHNA and CDR2 SNTAGT. The junction had 6 bases not matched to a gene; V was cut back by 0 bases and J by 9 bases. CDR3 protein: CASSDSFSGSSEQFF. The CDR3 coding sequence is TGTGCCAGCAGTGACTCGTTTAGCGGGAGTAGTGAGCAGTTCTTC.

A few counts support this clone. The rearrangement joins TRBV20-1 to TRBJ2-5; D is unclear. The V end lost 3 bases, the J end lost 1 base, and 3 bases lay between the germline ends. CDR3 length: 11 amino acids. Germline loops: CDR1 DFQATT, CDR2 SNEGSKA (reference sequence). Here the CDR3 DNA reads TGCAGTGCTAGCTCCCAAGAGACCCAGTACTTC. Amino acid sequence: CSASSQETQYF.